The clone carrying this T cell receptor (beta chain) was detected only a few times. The sample belongs to a study of blood T cells in healthy people across ages. Next came a second PCR, run for about 6 to 12 cycles, which used a sample-barcoded 5' primer along with a J-beta primer mix. TCRdb ran MiXCR on the 5' RACE reads and lists one entry per CDR3 protein. The sample gives about 570,000 distinct CDR3 sequences, roughly a quarter of which show up once; roughly 3.5% is in the top ten. Germline V gene data show CDR1 as LGHNA and CDR2 as YSLEER. The CDR3 is made up of 17 amino acids. V gave up 4 bases and J gave up 4 bases, with 20 bases separating them. These data also formed part of another study, on T cells of mothers and their children. That report adds: Nine systemically healthy Caucasian donors: three mothers, six children. For the second PCR, the M1S primer put in sample barcodes and 2-4 random nucleotides.

The TCR comes from a boy aged 2 to 9 in good health. The specimen was blood. The chain joins TRBV4-3 to TRBJ2-4; weak D call: TRBD1 (5 bases). Here the CDR3 reads CASSPTPGNGLKNIQYF. The CDR3 nucleotides read TGCGCCAGCAGCCCCACCCCAGGGAATGGCCTAAAAAACATTCAGTACTTC.